This T cell receptor beta chain was recorded in a study of T cells in Graves' hyperthyroidism and ophthalmopathy. This clonotype has a handful of counts. Its antigen is undetermined. Disease duration under 2 months; hyperthyroidism patients were aged 18 to 65. Researchers amplified the TCR beta CDR3 regions from RNA transcripts. A first-round RT-PCR of the TCR CDR3 used the HTBI primer set. Each CDR3 protein gets one entry after TCRdb re-called the multiplex PCR reads with MiXCR. The sample consists of about 560,000 distinct CDR3 sequences, about 45% of them appearing once. CDR1 is SGDLS, CDR2 YYNGEE, per germline. This CDR3 is 18 amino acids long. The V end was cut by 0 bases, the J end by 0 bases, with 13 bases between. Overall study findings and caveats: Blood held most thyroid clonotypes expanded above 0.001 frequency. Ophthalmopathy, which appeared later, was predicted by the model a median about 6 months before onset.

The sequenced sample was peripheral blood or thyroid tissue (not recorded which). This chain connects TRBV9 to TRBJ2-6; D might be TRBD1 (6 bases). The receptor comes from a woman aged 18 to 35 with Graves' hyperthyroidism. CDR3 coding DNA: TGTGCCAGCAGCGTAGAAGAGGGGGTGGACTCTGGGGCCAACGTCCTGACTTTC. Amino acids: CASSVEEGVDSGANVLTF.